This T cell receptor (beta chain) was captured in a study of cytomegalovirus exposure and HLA in healthy donors. Overall study findings and caveats: The study found most TCR sequences rare, yet found some public TCRs in many donors.

Primers: 60 Vbeta forward and 13 Jbeta reverse. Authors' methods: Counted up in a later analysis, unique TCR beta chains came to 60 million to 95 million, with some 11 million shared. Clones were read by immunoSEQ multiplex PCR, and TCRdb kept only the in-frame ones, dropping some. The DNA gave D and trimming, while V, J and clone size come from that table. Here the sample spans about 190,000 clones, 60% to 80% being singletons. This clone was seen only a few times. Antigen specificity is unknown. The CDR3 extends over 17 amino acids. Germline lookup yields CDR1 MGHRA and CDR2 YSYEKL. With 1 base clipped from V and 3 bases from J, the junction kept 11 bases outside the gene matches.

The chain couples TRBV4-1 to TRBJ2-7; the match to TRBD2 covers 8 bases. The sequenced sample consisted of PBMCs. The receptor comes from a woman in her twenties or thirties in good health and CMV-seropositive. The CDR3 DNA is TGCGCCAGCAGCCAAGGACCTTTGCTAGCGGGCTACTACGAGCAGTACTTC. The encoded protein is CASSQGPLLAGYYEQYF.